This T cell receptor (beta chain) emerged from a study of spatial heterogeneity in lung cancer (dated by TCRdb to about 2019). Broadly, across the study: Beta-chain transcripts were consistently detected in greater numbers than alpha-chain transcripts, which likely reflects a higher abundance of beta-chain transcripts. A strong correlation was found between TCR transcript counts in tumor regions and a T cell transcriptional module score from matched bulk RNA-seq. In the raw uncorrected reads, each unique combination of TCR and UMI appeared more than ten times on average. In non-small cell lung cancer, the study quantitatively compared TCR alpha and beta repertoires across several tumor regions, matched nontumor lung, and blood. Nonsynonymous mutation counts, determined by whole-exome sequencing of tumor tissue, were related to features of the TCR repertoire. Both alpha and beta chains were TCR-sequenced in about 240 tumor regions, approximately 68 matched nontumor lung samples and roughly 50 PBMC samples obtained at surgery. What the work shows at the level of the full study, not this receptor alone: The count of ubiquitous expanded TCRs correlated with the count of ubiquitous nonsynonymous mutations, and the count of regional expanded TCRs correlated with the count of regional nonsynonymous mutations. TCR-seq coverage of tumor T cells was estimated to be only around 7% for alpha chains and more than 11% for beta chains. Additional single-cell paired TCR alpha and beta sequencing was considered necessary to confirm, at a functional level, the hypothesis that regional TCRs recognize regional mutations. The number of expanded intratumoral alpha and beta TCRs correlated with the tumor nonsynonymous mutation count.

The meaning of the sample's time point label: sample taken at primary tumor resection. Samples were obtained from roughly 72 patients with early-stage, untreated non-small cell lung cancer from the lung TRACERx cohort. For TCR sequencing, whole RNA was extracted from tumor and nontumor lung tissue, or from cryopreserved PBMC samples, and no cell sorting was done. A patient was chosen for TCR sequencing only when enough RNA was available from at least two tumor regions. Tumor and adjacent nontumor lung specimens were reviewed by a lung pathologist before selection. The library was made by 5' RACE. Sequenced on a NextSeq 500. In the TCR library protocol, a unique molecular identifier was attached to each TCR cDNA molecule so that PCR and sequencing errors could be corrected. Under the source paper's analysis protocol: Decombinator tools were used for TCR identification, UMI-based error correction and CDR3 extraction. Expanded TCRs were defined as those above a frequency of 2 per 1,000, corresponding to the top 1% of the tumor frequency distribution. Expanded tumor TCRs statistically deemed absent (corrected P<0.05) from at least one tumor region were classed as regional, and all other expanded tumor TCRs were classed as ubiquitous. Rényi diversity was computed with the R vegan package after subsampling each repertoire 100 times to 5,000 TCRs. To build CDR3 similarity networks, amino acid triplet string-kernel similarity was used, and CDR3s were connected when their pairwise similarity was above 0.82. TCRdb reanalyzed the raw reads on its own, using fastp at Q25 for trimming and MiXCR for clone calling, and kept in-frame beta chains. Every entry covers one CDR3 protein and lists the most common genes and DNA from its rows. Clone size and V and J calls follow TCRdb, not the original study. The sample contains 15,000 to 20,000 distinct CDR3 sequences, roughly 6% of them found a single time. Clones ranked in the top ten supply about 9.3% of the sample.

This clonotype came up many times. The antigen this receptor binds is unknown. No clone much larger than this one lies a single base away; base qualities are absent. The CDR3 has 16 amino acids, counting the end cysteine and phenylalanine. Only the CDR3 part of the read is kept: 48 bases, read in frame from the first base. The V and J ends are trimmed by 3 bases and 0 bases, leaving 12 bases between them. The germline V gene sets CDR1 to SGHTA and CDR2 to FQGTGA. The source is a female donor with early-stage non-small cell lung cancer. The chain was built from TRBV7-3 and TRBJ2-1; too little of a D gene remains to name it. The starting material was lung tumor tissue, obtained at surgery. CDR3 loop: CASSFSKTSSYNEQFF. DNA sequence: TGTGCCAGCAGCTTCTCGAAAACGAGCTCCTACAATGAGCAGTTCTTC.